This TCR beta chain was captured by sequencing in a study of T cell clones after liver transplantation. Study summary: At least one year of complete immunosuppression withdrawal without enzymes over twice normal defined tolerance.

Trimming removed 5 bases from V and 2 bases from J; junction bases left unmatched: 4. Per germline, CDR1 LNHNV and CDR2 YYDKDF (reference sequence). The CDR3 consists of 14 residues. Assay used: immunoSEQ multiplex PCR; TCRdb lists only in-frame clones, some missing. The sample records about 75,000 clones, 80% to 85% being singletons. This clonotype was sampled from a human patient who received a liver transplant. Some T cells may have originated in the graft donor. The source was CD4+ T cells from blood, collected about 50 months after liver transplant. The chain uses TRBV15 and TRBJ2-3; 7 nucleotides line up with TRBD2. CDR3 sequence: CATSRGGSTDTQYF. CDR3 in DNA: TGTGCCACCAGCCGCGGGGGATCCACAGATACGCAGTATTTT.